One sample yielded the 3 T cell receptor beta chains listed below, sequenced in a study of blood T cell repertoires in COVID-19. Clones were read by immunoSEQ multiplex PCR, and TCRdb kept only the in-frame ones, dropping some. The data hold under 80,000 clones, with around four fifths observed a single time. The sequencing input was peripheral blood. The receptors here all came from a human donor in a cohort sampled during active COVID-19.

This chain uses TRBV28 with TRBJ1-3; D not certain. Looked up from germline, CDR1 is MDHEN and CDR2 is SYDVKM. The CDR3 spans 15 residues. Trimming shortened V by 0 bases and J by 3 bases, and 9 bases separated the two germline ends. The CDR3 DNA is TGTGCCAGCAGTTTATGGTCCAGAGGTGGAAACACCATATATTTT. This sequence encodes CASSLWSRGGNTIYF.

This clone was seen only a few times. The chain is built from TRBV4-2 and TRBJ2-1; D is uncertain. CDR1 and CDR2 from the germline V gene are LGHNA and YNFKEQ. There are 16 residues in the CDR3. Between the trimmed V and J ends, which lost 0 bases and 6 bases, there was a span of 15 bases. Here the CDR3 reads CASSQDPSELFNEQFF. The CDR3 DNA sequence: TGTGCCAGCAGCCAAGATCCCAGCGAGCTCTTCAATGAGCAGTTCTTC.

The V and J genes are TRBV28 and TRBJ2-7; 8 bases are shared with TRBD1. This CDR3 contains 16 residues. CDR1 and CDR2 from the germline V gene are MDHEN and SYDVKM. Losses at the gene ends were 7 bases for V and 0 bases for J; bases not matched to a gene: 11. The DNA of the CDR3 is TGTGCCAGCACTTCAATGAAGGACAGGGCCTCCTACGAGCAGTACTTC. This gives the protein CASTSMKDRASYEQYF.